The TCR beta chain under discussion was sequenced for a study of radiotherapy plus CTLA-4 blockade in lung cancer. At the level of the study: Disease control reached around 30%, with objective responses in approximately 17%.

The repertoire was sequenced with immunoSEQ multiplex PCR; TCRdb's copy has only in-frame clones and lacks some. This table holds roughly 54,000 clones, 65% to 85% found once. The CDR3 has 18 residues. From germline, CDR1 is SEHNR and CDR2 FQNEAQ (reference sequence). Trimming stripped 1 base from V and 5 bases from J, with 23 bases between. In regard to this clone: No antigen is known for it.

Study-level points and caveats: Blood-borne expansion of tumor-derived TCR clones followed radiotherapy plus ipilimumab. Reports identified early blood T cell clone dynamics, with interferon-beta, as the best response predictor.

Sequencing used peripheral blood, obtained from a patient treated with radiotherapy plus ipilimumab. The rearrangement joins TRBV7-9 to TRBJ1-1; weak D call: TRBD1 (6 bases). The receptor comes from a human donor with non-small cell lung cancer who had a partial response to radiotherapy plus ipilimumab. The CDR3 DNA reads TGTGCCAGCAGCTTAGAACGTTTGGGGGCGATTTCCGGGACTGAAGCTTTCTTT. Translating gives CASSLERLGAISGTEAFF.